The 15 T cell receptor beta chains presented below share a single source sample, sequenced in a study of T cells after yellow fever vaccination. TCRdb re-called the 5' RACE reads with MiXCR, one entry per CDR3 protein. Of about 26,000 distinct CDR3 sequences listed, less than 7% were seen once; the top ten hold 12%. The sequencing here drew on PBMCs, either bulk or a sorted T-cell subset (CD4+, CD8+, memory, or dextramer-sorted; not recorded which), taken 15 days after the yellow fever booster vaccination. The receptor source for this set is a man younger than 45 who received the YFV17D yellow fever vaccine.

In this sample, this clonotype turned up many times. The chain is built from TRBV10-3 and TRBJ2-2; D remains unclear. Trimming took 3 bases from V and 2 from J, leaving 4 bases between them. This CDR3 comprises 13 residues. Germline CDR1 is ENHRY and CDR2 is SYGVKD. This CDR3 is CAISDPNTGELFF. DNA of the CDR3: TGTGCCATCAGTGACCCAAACACCGGGGAGCTGTTTTTT.

This clonotype was seen at least ten times. The J gene is TRBJ1-1, the V gene TRBV5-1; a possible D gene is TRBD1 (5 bases). From germline, CDR1 is SGHRS and CDR2 YFSETQ. The length of the CDR3 is 14 residues. Trimming shortened V by 2 bases and J by 1 base, and 9 bases separated the two germline ends. In DNA, the CDR3 is TGCGCCAGCAGCTTCACAGGCCAGAACACTGAAGCTTTCTTT. This translates into CASSFTGQNTEAFF.

This clonotype was seen ten or more times. J is TRBJ2-2 and V is TRBV9, with a possible D match to TRBD2 (6 bases). Germline CDR1 reads SGDLS; CDR2 reads YYNGEE. CDR3 length equals 18 residues. V was shortened by 4 bases and J by 5 bases, with 24 bases between the two germline ends. The CDR3 region is CASSPFVGGGGGTGELFF. The CDR3 nucleotides read TGTGCCAGCAGCCCCTTCGTAGGTGGGGGAGGAGGAACCGGGGAGCTGTTTTTT.

This clonotype appeared a single time. A single base separates this from a much larger clone, so it may be a read error. The rearrangement links TRBV6-1 to TRBJ1-5; unclear D gene. The CDR3 is 13 residues long. Germline loops: CDR1 MNHNS, CDR2 SASEGT. CDR3 amino acids: CASSPTIYHPQHF. The CDR3 DNA follows: TGTGCCAGCAGTCCTACCATCTATCATCCCCAGCATTTT.

This clonotype was seen ten or more times. At one of its ends the junction is not consistent with the germline gene, which may arise from a read error. This chain joins TRBV7-7 and TRBJ2-5; D may be TRBD1 (6 bases). CDR3 length: 13 amino acids. Germline V gives CDR1 SSHAT, CDR2 FNYEAQ (reference sequence). The CDR3 DNA follows: TGTGCTAGCAGACCCCAGGGGCAAGAGACCCAGTACTTC. This translates into CASRPQGQETQYF.

Ten or more counts support this clonotype. This sequence joins TRBV4-3 and TRBJ2-3, with 8 bases identical to TRBD2. Germline CDR1 is LGHNA and CDR2 is YSLEER. The CDR3 has 18 residues. Germline trimming cut 0 bases from V and 3 bases from J; bases unmatched to any gene: 11. CDR3 sequence: CASSQDHQRGRATDTQYF. CDR3 nucleotide sequence: TGCGCCAGCAGCCAAGATCATCAGCGGGGGCGAGCGACAGATACGCAGTATTTT.

This clonotype was seen many times. DNA for the CDR3: TGCAGTGCTAGAGGGGGTAGCGGACCTTACAATGAGCAGTTCTTC. This encodes CSARGGSGPYNEQFF. V gene TRBV20-1 combines with J gene TRBJ2-1, with a weak D call TRBD2 (6 bases). Per the germline V gene, CDR1 is DFQATT and CDR2 is SNEGSKA (reference sequence). Trimming cost V 1 base and J 4 bases, with 14 bases left between them. The CDR3 covers 15 residues.

The table lists this clonotype with many counts. The CDR3 is CAWGWTASPVYGYTF. The CDR3 nucleotides are TGTGCCTGGGGGTGGACAGCCTCCCCGGTCTATGGCTACACCTTC. The chain links TRBV30 to TRBJ1-2; maybe TRBD1 (6 bases). CDR1 is GTSNPN, CDR2 SVGIG, per germline (reference sequence). Trimming cost V 5 bases and J 4 bases, with 20 bases left between them. This CDR3 comprises 15 residues. The entire variable domain, with the rest obtained from reference TRBV30 and TRBJ1-2, is as follows: SQTIHQWPATLVQPVGSPLSLECTVEGTSNPNLYWYRQAAGRGLQLLFYSVGIGQISSEVPQNLSASRPQDRQFILSSKKLLLSDSGFYLCAWGWTASPVYGYTFGSGTRLTVV.

There are many counts of this clonotype. The V gene is TRBV4-3, the J gene TRBJ2-5, with TRBD2 matching over 14 bases. The V and J ends lost 4 bases and 2 bases, in that order; junction bases with no gene match: 9. The CDR3 is 18 amino acids. Germline V gene data show CDR1 as LGHNA and CDR2 as YSLEER. As DNA, the CDR3 is TGCGCCAGCAGCCGCCGACTAGCGGGAGGGCCGGATCAAGAGACCCAGTACTTC. Its protein is CASSRRLAGGPDQETQYF.

This clonotype was observed at least ten times. The rearrangement uses TRBV15 and TRBJ2-7; D could derive from TRBD1 or TRBD2 (5 bases each). The germline gives CDR1 LNHNV, CDR2 YYDKDF (reference sequence). Trimming took off 3 bases at V and 2 bases at J, with 11 bases between the two ends. The CDR3 covers 14 residues. CDR3 in amino acids: CATSRQGVTYEQYF. The CDR3 DNA reads TGTGCCACCAGCAGGCAGGGAGTTACCTACGAGCAGTACTTC.

The J gene is TRBJ2-5, the V gene TRBV20-1; D perhaps matches TRBD2 (6 bases). Germline V gives CDR1 DFQATT, CDR2 SNEGSKA (reference sequence). The CDR3 is made up of 14 amino acids. V was shortened by 6 bases and J by 4 bases, with 18 bases between the two germline ends. The DNA of the CDR3 is TGCAGTGCGAGGTTTCCCGGGAGCGGAGAGACCCAGTACTTC. Encoded protein: CSARFPGSGETQYF.

This clonotype has at least ten counts. The chain combines TRBV6-1 with TRBJ1-2, with a possible D match to TRBD1 (5 bases). The CDR3 is 14 amino acids. Germline CDR1 is MNHNS and CDR2 is SASEGT. The V and J ends lost 3 bases and 8 bases respectively, with 16 bases between them. CDR3 nucleotide sequence: TGTGCCAGCAGTGAGGAACCCGGGGCCTTAGGCTACACCTTC. Translation gives CASSEEPGALGYTF.

This clonotype was counted many times. The chain joins TRBV18 to TRBJ2-1; unclear D gene. Trimming pared 1 base from V and 11 bases from J, leaving 18 bases between. This CDR3 has 15 amino acids. Germline V gene data show CDR1 as KGHSH and CDR2 as LQKENI. The CDR3 DNA is TGTGCCAGCTCACCACGGCACCAAGTTACAATGAAGCAGTTCTTC. Amino acids: CASSPRHQVTMKQFF.

Ten or more counts support this clonotype. The chain employs TRBV19 and TRBJ2-3; 10 nucleotides agree with TRBD2. The CDR3 sequence is 14 residues long. V lost 7 bases, J lost 3 bases, and 4 bases stayed unmatched. Germline CDR1 is LNHDA and CDR2 is SQIVND (reference sequence). In DNA form, the CDR3 reads TGTGCCAGTAAGGGACTAGCGTGGACAGATACGCAGTATTTT. Translation gives CASKGLAWTDTQYF. Variable domain in full (rest from reference TRBV19 and TRBJ2-3): DGGITQSPKYLFRKEGQNVTLSCEQNLNHDAMYWYRQDPGQGLRLIYYSQIVNDFQKGDIAEGYSVSREKKESFPLTVTSAQKNPTAFYLCASKGLAWTDTQYFGPGTRLTVL.

This chain connects TRBV6-5 to TRBJ2-2; 11 bases fit TRBD1. Germline V CDR1 and CDR2: MNHEY, SVGAGI. This CDR3 is built from 15 residues. With V trimmed by 6 bases and J by 6 bases, 6 bases remained unmatched. The CDR3 nucleotides are TGTGCCAGCAGACCCGGGACAGGGGGGGCCGGGGAGCTGTTTTTT. Translation gives CASRPGTGGAGELFF.